A single sample is the source of the 27 T cell receptor beta chains below, sequenced in a study of T cell repertoires in cytomegalovirus infection. TCRdb reanalysed the reads using MiXCR and keeps one entry per CDR3 protein. The data contain 510,000 or so distinct CDR3 sequences, about 26% of them singletons. The specimen sequenced was PBMCs. These TCRs come from a human donor in good health (CMV status not recorded). Some clones in this sample may be carry-over from other donors' samples.

This clonotype has only one observation. The chain recombines TRBV20-1 with TRBJ2-2; TRBD2 aligns across 9 bases. CDR1 and CDR2 (germline): DFQATT, SNEGSKA (reference sequence). V lost 0 bases to trimming and J lost 0 bases; unmatched junction nucleotides: 5. There are 17 residues in the CDR3. The CDR3 region has the DNA TGCAGTGCTAGAGATCCGAGACTAGCGGCGAACACCGGGGAGCTGTTTTTT. This gives the protein CSARDPRLAANTGELFF.

CDR3 coding DNA: TGTGCCAGCTCAAGACAGGGAGTAACTAGCGGGACCACCTACGAGCAGTACTTC. It specifies CASSRQGVTSGTTYEQYF. The V and J genes are TRBV6-6 and TRBJ2-7, with 10 bases aligning to TRBD2. Germline CDR1 reads MNHNY; CDR2 reads SVGAGI (reference sequence). This CDR3 spans 18 amino acids. The J segment lost 2 bases and the V segment lost 8 bases, leaving 18 bases of the junction unmatched.

DNA of the CDR3: TGCGCCAGCAGCCAAGATACGGTCAGGGGGGCTGAAGCTTTCTTT. This gives the protein CASSQDTVRGAEAFF. The chain couples TRBV4-3 to TRBJ1-1; 7 bases agree with TRBD1. V shed 0 bases, J shed 6 bases, and the junction held 7 bases outside the gene matches. Germline V gene data show CDR1 as LGHNA and CDR2 as YSLEER. The CDR3 spans 15 residues.

In this sample, this clonotype turned up a few times. The V gene is TRBV7-8, the J gene TRBJ1-5; D is perhaps TRBD1 (6 bases). The CDR3 has 17 amino acids. V was shortened by 5 bases and J by 2 bases, with 19 bases between the two germline ends. Germline V lookup: CDR1 SGHVS, CDR2 FQNEAQ. The chain's CDR3 is CASSPSLSGVGNQPQHF. Here the CDR3 DNA reads TGTGCCAGCAGCCCTAGCCTGTCAGGGGTGGGCAATCAGCCCCAGCATTTT.

The gene calls are TRBV12-3 or TRBV12-4 and TRBJ2-3; 8 bases map to TRBD2. The CDR3 extends over 13 amino acids. V shed 4 bases and J 8 bases; nucleotides not matched to a gene: 5. The CDR3 DNA reads TGTGCCAGCAGTTCGCGGGAGGCGGGTACGCAGTATTTT. As protein: CASSSREAGTQYF.

The chain recombines TRBV19 with TRBJ1-4, with 11 positions matching TRBD1. After removal of 8 bases from V and 8 bases from J, the junction contained 7 bases not matched to a gene. Germline V gene lookup returns CDR1 LNHDA and CDR2 SQIVND (reference sequence). CDR3 length: 14 amino acids. The CDR3 nucleotides read TGTGCCAGTGCCCCGGGACAGGGGGGCGAAAAACTGTTTTTT. It is translated as CASAPGQGGEKLFF.

V and J are TRBV12-3 or TRBV12-4 and TRBJ2-1; unclear D gene. V was cut by 8 bases and J by 10 bases, with 18 bases left in between. The CDR3 has 13 amino acids. CDR3 coding DNA: TGTGCCAGCCGGCCTAGGCCCCGTGGGGAGCAGTTCTTC. Translation: CASRPRPRGEQFF.

This chain joins TRBV20-1 and TRBJ2-4, with 8 positions matching TRBD2. The CDR3 contains 16 residues. Germline V gives CDR1 DFQATT, CDR2 SNEGSKA (reference sequence). The ends lost 1 base at V and 9 bases at J; junction bases unmatched: 14. The CDR3 DNA follows: TGCAGTGCTAGAGTTGCCTCCCGGGGGGGTCGGGGCATTCAGTACTTC. It encodes CSARVASRGGRGIQYF.

The J gene is TRBJ2-2, the V gene TRBV6-1; 13 bases fit TRBD2. Germline CDR1 reads MNHNS; CDR2 reads SASEGT. V lost 6 bases and J lost 0; bases outside the gene matches: 4. The CDR3 runs 17 residues. This CDR3 is CASSWGLAGSNTGELFF. The CDR3 DNA sequence: TGTGCCAGCAGCTGGGGACTAGCGGGATCGAACACCGGGGAGCTGTTTTTT.

The chain has TRBV12-3 or TRBV12-4 and TRBJ2-1; 12 bases align to TRBD2. The V gene end was trimmed by 6 bases and the J gene end by 10 bases; junction bases not matched to a gene: 4. The CDR3 has 13 residues. The CDR3 nucleotides are TGTGCCAGCAGAATACTAGCGGGAGGAGAGCAGTTCTTC. Protein sequence: CASRILAGGEQFF.

This clonotype was seen a few times. The J gene is TRBJ1-2, the V gene TRBV12-3 or TRBV12-4, with D uncertain. Trimming cost V 8 bases and J 8 bases, with 12 bases left between them. The CDR3 spans 11 residues. CDR3: CASRLGSGYTF. DNA for the CDR3: TGTGCCAGCCGCCTCGGAAGCGGCTACACCTTC.

The chain combines TRBV7-9 with TRBJ2-3; 9 positions agree with TRBD2. This CDR3 has 16 amino acids. Trimming took 5 bases from V and 0 from J; bases not matched to a gene: 6. Germline V CDR1 and CDR2: SEHNR, FQNEAQ (reference sequence). The CDR3 here is CASSNLAGASTDTQYF. The DNA of the CDR3 is TGTGCCAGCAGCAACTTAGCGGGGGCAAGCACAGATACGCAGTATTTT.

V gene TRBV6-6 combines with J gene TRBJ1-2; D gene ambiguous. Trimming took 6 bases from V and 6 from J, leaving 11 bases between them. CDR3 length equals 12 residues. Germline V gene sequence: CDR1 MNHNY, CDR2 SVGAGI (reference sequence). The DNA for the CDR3 is TGTGCCAGCAGAGAACGCGTAGATGGCTACACCTTC. Protein sequence: CASRERVDGYTF.

Ten or more counts support this clonotype. The rearrangement links TRBV9 to TRBJ2-1, with TRBD1 identical over 9 bases. V lost 0 bases, J lost 8 bases, and 6 bases stayed unmatched. Per the germline V gene, CDR1 is SGDLS and CDR2 is YYNGEE. This CDR3 comprises 15 residues. The CDR3, as DNA: TGTGCCAGCAGCGTAGCGGGACAGGGCCCATATGAGCAGTTCTTC. It yields the protein CASSVAGQGPYEQFF.

This clonotype was observed a handful of times. J is TRBJ2-7 and V is TRBV7-3; weak D call: TRBD1 (6 bases). There are 14 residues in the CDR3. The germline V and J ends were trimmed by 5 bases and 0 bases, with 11 bases remaining between them. Per the germline V gene, CDR1 is SGHTA and CDR2 is FQGTGA. The CDR3 sequence is CASSRTATSYEQYF. The CDR3 region has the DNA TGTGCCAGCAGCCGGACAGCAACCTCCTACGAGCAGTACTTC.

The rearrangement joins TRBV13 to TRBJ2-1; TRBD1 agrees at 7 bases. The CDR3 extends over 15 amino acids. Germline trimming cut 0 bases from V and 1 base from J; bases unmatched to any gene: 0. Looked up from germline, CDR1 is PRHDT and CDR2 is FYEKMQ (reference sequence). CDR3 protein: CASSLGTGSYNEQFF. The CDR3, as DNA: TGTGCCAGCAGCTTAGGGACAGGGTCCTACAATGAGCAGTTCTTC.

This clonotype was found many times. The J gene is TRBJ2-7, the V gene TRBV7-2; D is uncertain. Germline CDR1 reads SGHTA; CDR2 reads FQGNSA. Trimming cost V 5 bases and J 0 bases, with 2 bases left between them. The CDR3 runs to 11 residues. The CDR3 DNA reads as TGTGCCAGCAGCCGCTCCTACGAGCAGTACTTC. Amino acid sequence: CASSRSYEQYF.

This clonotype has a handful of counts. This chain links TRBV25-1 with TRBJ2-1; D is unclear. This CDR3 contains 12 residues. Germline V CDR1 and CDR2: MGHDK, SYGVNS. V gave up 2 bases and J gave up 4 bases, with 3 bases separating them. The CDR3 nucleotides are TGTGCCAGCAGTGAACGGTACAATGAGCAGTTCTTC. Protein sequence: CASSERYNEQFF.

The sample holds a few counts of this clonotype. This sequence joins TRBV6-2 or TRBV6-3 and TRBJ2-7; D remains ambiguous. V was clipped by 8 bases and J by 7 bases, with 18 bases between them. Germline lookup yields CDR1 MNHEY and CDR2 SVGEGT. The CDR3 sequence is 13 residues long. CDR3 protein: CASGRIRIGEQYF. The CDR3 DNA sequence: TGTGCCAGCGGACGGATTCGAATAGGGGAGCAGTACTTC.

This clonotype was seen at least ten times. The rearrangement links TRBV7-9 to TRBJ1-5; 9 bases agree with TRBD1. CDR3 length: 16 amino acids. The junction had 7 bases not matched to a gene; V was cut back by 4 bases and J by 3 bases. Germline V gene lookup returns CDR1 SEHNR and CDR2 FQNEAQ (reference sequence). The DNA for the CDR3 is TGTGCCAGCAGCTCAGGGACAGGGAATCTCAATCAGCCCCAGCATTTT. Translating it yields CASSSGTGNLNQPQHF.

There are a few counts of this clonotype. The V and J genes are TRBV5-6 and TRBJ2-5; 8 bases align to TRBD1. The CDR3 is made up of 16 amino acids. Germline V CDR1 and CDR2: SGHDT, YYEEEE. J lost 4 bases, V lost 1 base, and 9 bases had no gene match. The CDR3 is CASSLNSRGLGETQYF. CDR3 DNA sequence: TGTGCCAGCAGCTTGAATAGCAGGGGGCTGGGAGAGACCCAGTACTTC.

This chain uses TRBV29-1 with TRBJ1-1; unclear D gene. This CDR3 has 13 amino acids. Trimming stripped 5 bases from V and 3 bases from J, with 13 bases between. The germline gives CDR1 SQVTM, CDR2 ANQGSEA. As DNA, the CDR3 is TGCAGCGTTAAGCAGAGGAGGGACACTGAAGCTTTCTTT. Its protein is CSVKQRRDTEAFF. Supplemented by reference TRBV29-1 and TRBJ1-1, the full variable domain reads SAVISQKPSRDICQRGTSLTIQCQVDSQVTMMFWYRQQPGQSLTLIATANQGSEATYESGFVIDKFPISRPNLTFSTLTVSNMSPEDSSIYLCSVKQRRDTEAFFGQGTRLTVV.

The rearrangement joins TRBV7-2 to TRBJ2-3, with TRBD2 matching 8 bases. This CDR3 spans 13 amino acids. The germline V gene has CDR1 SGHTA and CDR2 FQGNSA. V lost 5 bases, J lost 9 bases, and 7 bases stayed unmatched. Here the CDR3 reads CASSPGGSGTQYF. The CDR3 coding sequence is TGTGCCAGCAGCCCGGGGGGGTCAGGCACGCAGTATTTT.

This clonotype has a single count. The chain's CDR3 is CSFTRDTEAFF. The DNA of the CDR3 is TGCAGCTTTACAAGGGACACTGAAGCTTTCTTT. This sequence joins TRBV29-1 and TRBJ1-1; D unclear. The CDR3 contains 11 residues. Trimming pared 8 bases from V and 3 bases from J, leaving 10 bases between. Germline-derived CDR1 and CDR2 are SQVTM and ANQGSEA. Drawing the rest from reference TRBV29-1 and TRBJ1-1, the complete variable domain is SAVISQKPSRDICQRGTSLTIQCQVDSQVTMMFWYRQQPGQSLTLIATANQGSEATYESGFVIDKFPISRPNLTFSTLTVSNMSPEDSSIYLCSFTRDTEAFFGQGTRLTVV.

This clonotype was counted between two and nine times. The rearrangement uses TRBV12-3 or TRBV12-4 and TRBJ2-3; the D gene is possibly TRBD1 (5 bases). The CDR3 spans 15 residues. Trimming took off 0 bases at V and 4 bases at J, with 11 bases between the two ends. CDR3: CASSLALAGSDTQYF. As DNA, the CDR3 is TGTGCCAGCAGTTTAGCGCTGGCAGGGTCAGATACGCAGTATTTT.

This clonotype has a handful of counts. The chain carries TRBV6-2 or TRBV6-3 and TRBJ2-7; TRBD2 aligns across 8 bases. Trimming took 4 bases from V and 1 from J; bases not matched to a gene: 12. The CDR3 runs to 17 residues. Germline V gene data show CDR1 as MNHEY and CDR2 as SVGEGT. The CDR3 sequence: CASSSKAGENWSYEQYF. In DNA form, the CDR3 reads TGTGCCAGCAGTTCAAAAGCGGGAGAAAACTGGTCCTACGAGCAGTACTTC.

This clonotype was counted ten times or more. Germline and junction disagree at one end, which may indicate a read error. J is TRBJ2-1 and V is TRBV7-6, with 9 bases matching TRBD2. Germline CDR1 SGHVS, CDR2 FNYEAQ. The CDR3 covers 14 residues. CDR3 sequence reads: CASSSSGRHNEQFF. Written as DNA, the CDR3 is TGTGCTAGCAGCTCGAGCGGGAGGCACAATGAGCAGTTCTTC. The entire variable domain, with the rest obtained from reference TRBV7-6 and TRBJ2-1, is as follows: GAGVSQSPRYKVTKRGQDVALRCDPISGHVSLYWYRQALGQGPEFLTYFNYEAQQDKSGLPNDRFSAERPEGSISTLTIQRTEQRDSAMYRCASSSSGRHNEQFFGPGTRLTVL.